What follows are 25 T cell receptor beta chains derived from one specimen sequenced in a study of beta chain features in type 1 diabetes. As every portion of the isolated RNA was reverse transcribed, the sequencing read expressed TCRB transcripts. Sequenced by immunoSEQ multiplex PCR; TCRdb stores in-frame clones only, minus some. The table includes 500,000 to 650,000 clones, approximately 13% detected once. For these receptors, no antigen is known. General study points: A moderate, significant TCRB CDR3 shortening appeared in type 1 diabetes across four CD4+ subsets.

Sequences were obtained from naive CD4+ T cells from blood. The source is a man aged 25-45 years with type 1 diabetes.

This chain uses TRBV30 with TRBJ1-6; D perhaps matches TRBD1 (5 bases). Germline CDR1 reads GTSNPN; CDR2 reads SVGIG (reference sequence). The CDR3 covers 15 residues. Trimming stripped 0 bases from V and 5 bases from J, with 11 bases between. In DNA, the CDR3 is TGTGCCTGGAGTGTTGGGGCAGGGAATAATTCACCCCTCCACTTT. It is translated as CAWSVGAGNNSPLHF. The variable domain in full, completed from reference TRBV30 and TRBJ1-6, reads SQTIHQWPATLVQPVGSPLSLECTVEGTSNPNLYWYRQAAGRGLQLLFYSVGIGQISSEVPQNLSASRPQDRQFILSSKKLLLSDSGFYLCAWSVGAGNNSPLHFGNGTRLTVT.

This clone came up a few times. V gene TRBV28 combines with J gene TRBJ1-2; no clear D. V was clipped by 5 bases and J by 4 bases, with 8 bases between them. Per germline, CDR1 MDHEN and CDR2 SYDVKM. The CDR3 length is 12 residues. This CDR3 reads CASSQRSYGYTF. CDR3 bases: TGTGCCAGCAGTCAACGGTCCTATGGCTACACCTTC.

The chain joins TRBV5-1 to TRBJ2-3; D is ambiguous. The CDR3 has 18 residues. Trimming cost V 1 base and J 0 bases, with 18 bases left between them. The germline gives CDR1 SGHRS, CDR2 YFSETQ. The CDR3 bases are TGCGCCAGCAGCTTGTCGGGTTTAGGGCTAGGTAGCACAGATACGCAGTATTTT. Its translation is CASSLSGLGLGSTDTQYF.

This chain connects TRBV11-2 to TRBJ1-6; D is unresolved. The V end lost 3 bases, the J end lost 0 bases, and 12 bases lay between the germline ends. Germline values: CDR1 SGHAT, CDR2 FQNNGV. CDR3 length: 17 residues. CDR3: CASSLIGRSSYNSPLHF. The CDR3 DNA is TGTGCCAGCAGCTTGATCGGCAGGAGCTCCTATAATTCACCCCTCCACTTT.

The chain has TRBV6-6 and TRBJ1-1, with D perhaps TRBD1 (6 bases). The CDR3 consists of 12 residues. From germline, CDR1 is MNHNY and CDR2 SVGAGI (reference sequence). The germline V and J ends were trimmed by 11 bases and 4 bases, with 14 bases remaining between them. DNA of the CDR3: TGTGCCGGGAAGACAGGCGGCACTGAAGCTTTCTTT. This encodes CAGKTGGTEAFF.

This clone was observed a few times. CDR3 DNA: TGTGCCAGCAGCACCGAGGGCGGTGGCGGGTCTGGAAACACCATATATTTT. Translating it yields CASSTEGGGGSGNTIYF. The chain has TRBV7-2 and TRBJ1-3; no clear D. The V gene lost 5 bases and the J gene lost 1 base, with 18 bases spanning the gap. The CDR3 has 17 amino acids. The germline V gene encodes CDR1 SGHTA and CDR2 FQGNSA.

This clone was detected only a few times. The rearrangement joins TRBV18 to TRBJ2-2; TRBD1 is a possible D gene (6 bases). V gave up 4 bases and J gave up 1 base, with 10 bases separating them. In germline, CDR1 is KGHSH, CDR2 LQKENI. The CDR3 extends over 15 amino acids. Here the CDR3 DNA reads TGTGCCAGCTCACAACAGGGCGTGAACACCGGGGAGCTGTTTTTT. Its translation is CASSQQGVNTGELFF.

The gene calls are TRBV7-9 and TRBJ2-5, with D hard to call. The V end lost 1 base, the J end lost 2 bases, and 11 bases lay between the germline ends. Germline values: CDR1 SEHNR, CDR2 FQNEAQ (reference sequence). CDR3 size: 15 residues. The CDR3 spells CASSLGVGRQETQYF. The CDR3 DNA follows: TGTGCCAGCAGCTTAGGGGTGGGCAGACAAGAGACCCAGTACTTC.

This clone was counted between two and nine times. This chain connects TRBV11-2 to TRBJ1-3; D ambiguous. This CDR3 region has 14 residues. Germline loops: CDR1 SGHAT, CDR2 FQNNGV. The V end lost 2 bases, the J end lost 0 bases, and 5 bases lay between the germline ends. CDR3 amino acids: CASSLQISGNTIYF. CDR3 nucleotide sequence: TGTGCCAGCAGCTTACAGATCTCTGGAAACACCATATATTTT. Filled out from reference TRBV11-2 and TRBJ1-3, the complete variable domain reads EAGVAQSPRYKIIEKRQSVAFWCNPISGHATLYWYQQILGQGPKLLIQFQNNGVVDDSQLPKDRFSAERLKGVDSTLKIQPAKLEDSAVYLCASSLQISGNTIYFGEGSWLTVV.

This clone was observed a few times. The V and J genes are TRBV15 and TRBJ1-5, with 10 bases fitting TRBD1. CDR1 and CDR2 (germline): LNHNV, YYDKDF (reference sequence). The V gene end was trimmed by 4 bases and the J gene end by 5 bases; junction bases not matched to a gene: 8. The CDR3 is 16 amino acids. In nucleotides, the CDR3 is TGTGCCACCAGCACTAAGGGACAGGGGTATGATCAGCCCCAGCATTTT. Amino acids: CATSTKGQGYDQPQHF. Filled out from reference TRBV15 and TRBJ1-5, the complete variable domain reads DAMVIQNPRYQVTQFGKPVTLSCSQTLNHNVMYWYQQKSSQAPKLLFHYYDKDFNNEADTPDNFQSRRPNTSFCFLDIRSPGLGDTAMYLCATSTKGQGYDQPQHFGDGTRLSIL.

V and J are TRBV2 and TRBJ1-2; perhaps TRBD1 as D (5 bases). This CDR3 has 11 residues. Trimming removed 5 bases at V and 6 bases at J, with 7 bases between. The germline gives CDR1 SNHLY, CDR2 FYNNEI. The DNA of the CDR3 is TGTGCCAGCAGTAACAGGAATGGCTACACCTTC. Translating it yields CASSNRNGYTF.

This clone appeared a few times. This rearrangement joins TRBV29-1 to TRBJ2-3, with D possibly TRBD1 on 5 matching bases. V shed 4 bases and J shed 4 bases, with 9 bases lying between them. Germline CDR1 and CDR2: SQVTM and ANQGSEA. The CDR3 has 12 residues. In nucleotides, the CDR3 is TGCAGCGTTGCAATAGGGGCAGATACGCAGTATTTT. Its translation is CSVAIGADTQYF.

In its sample, this clone was seen a few times. The V and J genes are TRBV2 and TRBJ2-2; tentatively, D is TRBD1 (6 bases). In germline, CDR1 is SNHLY, CDR2 FYNNEI. The CDR3 has 15 amino acids. Trimming removed 8 bases from V and 1 base from J, with 14 bases in between. CDR3 nucleotides: TGTGCCAGCGTAGAACAGGGCGAGAACACCGGGGAGCTGTTTTTT. Its translation is CASVEQGENTGELFF.

Comments on this clone: This same CDR3 is encoded by further DNA sequences in the sample. The chain is built from TRBV19 and TRBJ1-1; 8 nucleotides align to TRBD1. V dropped 6 bases and J dropped 1; count of bases not matched to a gene: 4. The CDR3 is 14 residues long. Germline V gene sequence: CDR1 LNHDA, CDR2 SQIVND (reference sequence). The CDR3 DNA follows: TGTGCCAGTAGCCTCGGGACAGGGAACACTGAAGCTTTCTTT. It encodes CASSLGTGNTEAFF. The complete variable domain, with remaining parts taken from reference TRBV19 and TRBJ1-1, reads DGGITQSPKYLFRKEGQNVTLSCEQNLNHDAMYWYRQDPGQGLRLIYYSQIVNDFQKGDIAEGYSVSREKKESFPLTVTSAQKNPTAFYLCASSLGTGNTEAFFGQGTRLTVV.

The chain combines TRBV27 with TRBJ1-4; D not certain. Germline CDR1 is MNHEY and CDR2 is SMNVEV (reference sequence). The ends were cut back, 8 bases at V and 7 bases at J, with 17 bases in the middle. This CDR3 has 14 residues. The CDR3 is CASGRDEVGEKLFF. The CDR3 DNA follows: TGTGCCAGCGGCCGGGATGAAGTCGGTGAAAAACTGTTTTTT.

This clone was detected a few times. The J gene is TRBJ2-7, the V gene TRBV7-2; D may match TRBD1 or TRBD2 (5 bases each). Germline CDR1 reads SGHTA; CDR2 reads FQGNSA. CDR3 length equals 12 residues. V was pared by 5 bases and J by 7 bases, with 12 bases between. The CDR3, as DNA: TGTGCCAGCAGCCCCCCGGGGACGGAGCAGTACTTC. It specifies CASSPPGTEQYF.

This clone was recorded a few times. The chain recombines TRBV6-5 with TRBJ1-1; D not certain. This CDR3 is built from 11 residues. V was shortened by 4 bases and J by 8 bases, with 8 bases between the two germline ends. Germline CDR1 is MNHEY and CDR2 is SVGAGI. The CDR3, as DNA: TGTGCCAGCAGTTCAAGAGCCGAAGCTTTCTTT. Protein sequence: CASSSRAEAFF.

The rearrangement links TRBV30 to TRBJ1-2; D remains unclear. CDR1 and CDR2 (germline): GTSNPN, SVGIG (reference sequence). This CDR3 has 12 residues. The ends were cut back, 0 bases at V and 8 bases at J, with 10 bases in the middle. The CDR3 loop is CAWSVGSRGYTF. CDR3 DNA: TGTGCCTGGAGTGTGGGGAGTCGCGGCTACACCTTC.

V and J are TRBV27 and TRBJ2-7; D is unclear. Trimming took 4 bases from V and 0 from J, leaving 4 bases between them. Germline V lookup: CDR1 MNHEY, CDR2 SMNVEV (reference sequence). This CDR3 has 12 residues. The CDR3 DNA is TGTGCCAGCAGTTCCGCCTCCTACGAGCAGTACTTC. It yields the protein CASSSASYEQYF.

This clone was seen a few times. The CDR3 protein is CAISESPWGYTF. CDR3 bases: TGTGCCATCAGTGAGTCACCCTGGGGCTACACCTTC. The chain combines TRBV10-3 with TRBJ1-2; D not resolved. CDR1 is ENHRY, CDR2 SYGVKD, per germline. The CDR3 length is 12 residues. V was cut by 0 bases and J by 8 bases, with 7 bases left in between.

The chain couples TRBV5-6 to TRBJ2-4; perhaps TRBD1 as D (5 bases). Germline loops: CDR1 SGHDT, CDR2 YYEEEE. The germline V and J ends were trimmed by 4 bases and 0 bases, with 8 bases remaining between them. CDR3 size: 14 residues. The CDR3 sequence: CASSETVAKNIQYF. CDR3 nucleotides: TGTGCCAGCAGCGAGACAGTAGCCAAAAACATTCAGTACTTC.

The chain carries TRBV4-3 and TRBJ2-5; the match to TRBD1 covers 10 bases. Germline V gives CDR1 LGHNA, CDR2 YSLEER. This CDR3 spans 17 amino acids. The V gene end was trimmed by 2 bases and the J gene end by 6 bases; junction bases not matched to a gene: 12. The CDR3 DNA is TGCGCCAGCAGCCAAAATTTGACAGGGGGCTCATGGAAGACCCAGTACTTC. Translated, it gives CASSQNLTGGSWKTQYF.

This clone was counted between two and nine times. The chain is built from TRBV21-1 and TRBJ2-7; TRBD1, as called in the table, went unchecked against the DNA. TRBV21-1 is classified as a pseudogene. This CDR3 contains 16 residues. CDR3 in DNA: TGTGCCAGCAGCAAAAGCTCGGGACAGGAGACCTACGAGCAGTACTTC. Translation gives CASSKSSGQETYEQYF.

V is TRBV29-1 and J is TRBJ2-1; D may match TRBD1 or TRBD2 (5 bases each). Germline CDR1 is SQVTM and CDR2 is ANQGSEA. The CDR3 extends over 13 amino acids. Deletions cut 4 bases from V and 2 bases from J, with 9 bases between. The CDR3 reads CSVGGGAYNEQFF. The CDR3 bases are TGCAGCGTTGGTGGGGGAGCCTACAATGAGCAGTTCTTC.

J is TRBJ2-1 and V is TRBV29-1; D not resolved. Germline CDR1 SQVTM, CDR2 ANQGSEA. The CDR3 has 15 amino acids. V was trimmed by 5 bases and J by 1 base, leaving 15 bases between them. The CDR3 DNA reads TGCAGCGTTCTCATCGTCCCAAGGTCCTACAATGAGCAGTTCTTC. It encodes CSVLIVPRSYNEQFF.